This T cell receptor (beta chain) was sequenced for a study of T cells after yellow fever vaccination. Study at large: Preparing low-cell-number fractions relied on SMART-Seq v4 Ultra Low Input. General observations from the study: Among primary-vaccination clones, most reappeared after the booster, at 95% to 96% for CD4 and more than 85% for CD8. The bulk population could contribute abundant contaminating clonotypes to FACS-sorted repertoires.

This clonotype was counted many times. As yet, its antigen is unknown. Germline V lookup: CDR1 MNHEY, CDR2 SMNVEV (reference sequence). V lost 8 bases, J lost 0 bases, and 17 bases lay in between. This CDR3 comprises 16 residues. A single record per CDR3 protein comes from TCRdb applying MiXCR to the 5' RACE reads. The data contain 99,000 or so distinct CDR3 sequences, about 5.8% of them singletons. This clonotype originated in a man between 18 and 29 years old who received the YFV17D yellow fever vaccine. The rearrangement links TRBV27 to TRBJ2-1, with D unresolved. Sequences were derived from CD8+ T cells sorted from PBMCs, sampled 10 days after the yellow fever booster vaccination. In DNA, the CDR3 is TGTGCCAGCTCCCCCTTAATTACGAGCTCCTACAATGAGCAGTTCTTC. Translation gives CASSPLITSSYNEQFF.